The rows below give T cell receptor beta chains drawn from one sample of a study of identical twins. TCRdb itself ran the 5' RACE reads through MiXCR, one entry per CDR3 protein. The sample records 1.5 million to 2 million distinct CDR3 sequences, around 29% being singletons. Sequencing was carried out using cord blood. These receptors originate from a newborn girl in good health. CDR3s include the opening cysteine and the closing phenylalanine or tryptophan. Each record gives: clone size, D gene, V gene, J gene, CDR3 DNA, CDR3 protein. The D gene is left open where the match is weak. Clone size is shown for a subset of rows, as once, few, many or a class of expanded clone.

clone_size: .
d_call: TRBD2
v_call: TRBV20-1
j_call: TRBJ2-5
cdr3_nt: TGCAGTGCTGGTAGCGGGAGGGCCGCTAATGAGCAGTACTTC
cdr3_aa: CSAGSGRAANEQYF

clone_size: few
d_call: TRBD2
v_call: TRBV20-1
j_call: TRBJ2-3
cdr3_nt: TGCAGTGCTACCTCTAGCGGGAGACGGGATACGCAGTATTTT
cdr3_aa: CSATSSGRRDTQYF

clone_size: .
d_call: .
v_call: TRBV20-1
j_call: TRBJ2-1
cdr3_nt: TGCAGTGCTAGAGCGACCTCCTACAATGAGCAGTTCTTC
cdr3_aa: CSARATSYNEQFF

clone_size: few
d_call: TRBD2
v_call: TRBV20-1
j_call: TRBJ2-7
cdr3_nt: TGCAGTGCTAGAGCCGAGGTGCGGGAGGACTCCTACGAGCAGTACTTC
cdr3_aa: CSARAEVREDSYEQYF

clone_size: .
d_call: .
v_call: TRBV4-1
j_call: TRBJ2-7
cdr3_nt: TGCGCCAGCAGCCCCTCTAGCGACGGCCTATACGAGCAGTACTTC
cdr3_aa: CASSPSSDGLYEQYF

clone_size: .
d_call: TRBD2
v_call: TRBV7-2
j_call: TRBJ2-7
cdr3_nt: TGTGCCAGCAGATTAGCGGGAGGGCGGTACGAGCGGTACTTC
cdr3_aa: CASRLAGGRYERYF

clone_size: few
d_call: .
v_call: TRBV2
j_call: TRBJ2-5
cdr3_nt: TGTGCCAGCTACGACAGCCGGTACTTC
cdr3_aa: CASYDSRYF

clone_size: .
d_call: TRBD2
v_call: TRBV14
j_call: TRBJ2-3
cdr3_nt: TGTGCCAGCAGCCAAGTTCTAACTAGCGGGAGGGAAACAGATACGCAGTATTTT
cdr3_aa: CASSQVLTSGRETDTQYF

clone_size: many
d_call: .
v_call: TRBV5-1
j_call: TRBJ1-1
cdr3_nt: TGCGCCAGCACAGACAGACTGAACACTGAAGCTTTCTTT
cdr3_aa: CASTDRLNTEAFF

clone_size: few
d_call: TRBD2
v_call: TRBV4-1
j_call: TRBJ2-1
cdr3_nt: TGCGCCAGCAGCCAAGAAGGGCCACTAGCGGAGCAGTTCTTC
cdr3_aa: CASSQEGPLAEQFF

clone_size: few
d_call: .
v_call: TRBV20-1
j_call: TRBJ2-1
cdr3_nt: TGCAGTGCTAGAATAGCGGACGTCTACAATGAGCAGTTCTTC
cdr3_aa: CSARIADVYNEQFF

clone_size: few
d_call: TRBD1
v_call: TRBV19
j_call: TRBJ1-4
cdr3_nt: TGTGCCAGCCGTCCGGACAGGGGGAATGAAAAACTGTTTTTT
cdr3_aa: CASRPDRGNEKLFF

clone_size: few
d_call: .
v_call: TRBV6-2/TRBV6-3
j_call: TRBJ1-2
cdr3_nt: TGTGCCAGCACCCATTCGGCAGCTAACTATGGCTACACCTTC
cdr3_aa: CASTHSAANYGYTF

clone_size: .
d_call: .
v_call: TRBV7-9
j_call: TRBJ1-2
cdr3_nt: TGTGCCAGCACCCTAGGTCAATATGGCTACACCTTC
cdr3_aa: CASTLGQYGYTF

clone_size: few
d_call: .
v_call: TRBV30
j_call: TRBJ1-4
cdr3_nt: TGTGCCTGGACTTGGGGGCCTGGTGAAAAACTGTTTTTT
cdr3_aa: CAWTWGPGEKLFF

clone_size: .
d_call: .
v_call: TRBV5-4
j_call: TRBJ2-7
cdr3_nt: TGTGCCAGCAGCCCCCAGGCAGGATCCTACGAGCAGTACTTC
cdr3_aa: CASSPQAGSYEQYF

clone_size: .
d_call: .
v_call: TRBV5-5
j_call: TRBJ1-5
cdr3_nt: TGTGCCAACAGCTTGCAGGGACGCAATCAGCCCCAGCATTTT
cdr3_aa: CANSLQGRNQPQHF

clone_size: .
d_call: .
v_call: TRBV4-1
j_call: TRBJ1-5
cdr3_nt: TGCGCCAGCAGCCAAGACAGTAGAAGCAATCAGCCCCAGCATTTT
cdr3_aa: CASSQDSRSNQPQHF

clone_size: .
d_call: TRBD2
v_call: TRBV2
j_call: TRBJ2-7
cdr3_nt: TGTGCCGGCTACAAGGAGGGGACTAGTATTCACGAGCAGTACTTC
cdr3_aa: CAGYKEGTSIHEQYF

clone_size: many
d_call: TRBD1
v_call: TRBV6-6
j_call: TRBJ2-3
cdr3_nt: TGTGCCAGTACGAAGGGGGCTTCGGAACCTTATACGCAGTATTTT
cdr3_aa: CASTKGASEPYTQYF

clone_size: .
d_call: .
v_call: TRBV9
j_call: TRBJ2-1
cdr3_nt: TGTGCCAGCAGCCCCTACGGGACAATTGGCAATGAGCAGTTCTTC
cdr3_aa: CASSPYGTIGNEQFF

clone_size: once
d_call: .
v_call: TRBV12-3/TRBV12-4
j_call: TRBJ2-1
cdr3_nt: TGTGCCAGCAGTTTTGGGACTTTTCCCTCCAATGAGCAGTTCTTC
cdr3_aa: CASSFGTFPSNEQFF

clone_size: .
d_call: .
v_call: TRBV20-1
j_call: TRBJ1-1
cdr3_nt: TGCAGTGCTAGTTCGGCGTTGGGGACTGAAGCTTTCTTT
cdr3_aa: CSASSALGTEAFF

clone_size: .
d_call: .
v_call: TRBV12-3/TRBV12-4
j_call: TRBJ1-2
cdr3_nt: TGTGCCAGCAGTTTACTCTGGGGTTCCTATGGCTACACCTTC
cdr3_aa: CASSLLWGSYGYTF

clone_size: few
d_call: .
v_call: TRBV18
j_call: TRBJ1-2
cdr3_nt: TGTGCCAGCTCACCATCGGCGCAGGGGCGTCCTAGGGGCTACACCTTC
cdr3_aa: CASSPSAQGRPRGYTF

clone_size: .
d_call: .
v_call: TRBV12-3/TRBV12-4
j_call: TRBJ2-6
cdr3_nt: TGTGCCAGCAGTCCCCGGACAGCCTCACTACGCTCTGGGGCCAACGTCCTGACTTTC
cdr3_aa: CASSPRTASLRSGANVLTF

clone_size: few
d_call: TRBD2
v_call: TRBV4-1
j_call: TRBJ2-7
cdr3_nt: TGCGCCAGCAGCCAGGGGACTAGGATGGACGAGCAGTACTTC
cdr3_aa: CASSQGTRMDEQYF

clone_size: .
d_call: .
v_call: TRBV6-1
j_call: TRBJ1-1
cdr3_nt: TGTGCCAGCAGCTCCCCGGCGGCGATGAACACTGAAGCTTTCTTT
cdr3_aa: CASSSPAAMNTEAFF

clone_size: .
d_call: TRBD2
v_call: TRBV12-3/TRBV12-4
j_call: TRBJ2-3
cdr3_nt: TGTGCCAGCAGTCTAGGGCTGACTAGCGGGAGCACAGATACGGAATATTTT
cdr3_aa: CASSLGLTSGSTDTEYF

clone_size: .
d_call: .
v_call: TRBV27
j_call: TRBJ2-7
cdr3_nt: TGTGCCAGCAGTTTATCCGGACTCGACACCTACGAGCAGTACTTC
cdr3_aa: CASSLSGLDTYEQYF

clone_size: .
d_call: .
v_call: TRBV6-5
j_call: TRBJ2-1
cdr3_nt: TGTGCCAGCAGTTACTATGGCAGCGAGCAGTTCTTC
cdr3_aa: CASSYYGSEQFF

clone_size: .
d_call: .
v_call: TRBV7-2
j_call: TRBJ2-5
cdr3_nt: TGTGCCAGCAGCGCGACCCCCGAATGGGAGACCCAGTACTTC
cdr3_aa: CASSATPEWETQYF

clone_size: .
d_call: .
v_call: TRBV3-1
j_call: TRBJ2-1
cdr3_nt: TGTGCCAGCAGCCAACGGGCCGCTAACAATGAGCAGTTCTTC
cdr3_aa: CASSQRAANNEQFF

clone_size: .
d_call: .
v_call: TRBV21-1
j_call: TRBJ1-5
cdr3_nt: TGTGCCAGCAGCAAACGACAGGAAACAGAGAGGAGCAATCAGCCCCAGCATTTT
cdr3_aa: CASSKRQETERSNQPQHF

clone_size: .
d_call: TRBD2
v_call: TRBV14
j_call: TRBJ2-7
cdr3_nt: TGTGCCAGCAGCCAGCGGGGGTTCAACAATGAGCAGTACTTC
cdr3_aa: CASSQRGFNNEQYF

clone_size: .
d_call: TRBD1
v_call: TRBV5-6
j_call: TRBJ2-2
cdr3_nt: TGTGCCAGCAGCTCGATCGCGACAGGGGCGTACACCGGGGAGCTGTTTTTT
cdr3_aa: CASSSIATGAYTGELFF

clone_size: few
d_call: .
v_call: TRBV5-8
j_call: TRBJ2-3
cdr3_nt: TGTGCCAGCAGCTTGGCAGCACCGTTAGGGGATACGCAGTATTTT
cdr3_aa: CASSLAAPLGDTQYF

clone_size: .
d_call: .
v_call: TRBV5-5
j_call: TRBJ1-4
cdr3_nt: TGTGCCAGCAGCCCGGGCGTGCGGGTCGGTAATGAAAAACTGTTTTTT
cdr3_aa: CASSPGVRVGNEKLFF

clone_size: .
d_call: .
v_call: TRBV2
j_call: TRBJ2-3
cdr3_nt: TGTGCCAGCAGTCCCAATCTAGCCGGAGGTACAGATACGCAGTATTTT
cdr3_aa: CASSPNLAGGTDTQYF